The 4 T cell receptor beta chains below all came from one sample that was sequenced in a study of T cell repertoires in cytomegalovirus infection. Each CDR3 protein is one row after TCRdb ran MiXCR on the reads. The sample includes roughly 320,000 distinct CDR3 sequences, roughly 9.3% of them seen just once. Material for sequencing was PBMCs. These TCRs come from a human donor in good health (CMV status not recorded). Some clones in this sample may be carry-over from other donors' samples.

This clonotype showed up many times. This chain connects TRBV7-2 to TRBJ2-7; 7 nucleotides line up with TRBD1. The CDR3 totals 13 residues. V was clipped by 8 bases and J by 2 bases; unmatched bases: 6. CDR1 is SGHTA and CDR2 is FQGNSA in the germline V gene. The CDR3 spells CASSGTATYEQYF. Written as DNA, the CDR3 is TGTGCCAGCTCCGGGACAGCTACCTACGAGCAGTACTTC.

This clonotype was counted ten times or more. V gene TRBV20-1 combines with J gene TRBJ2-5, with 8 positions matching TRBD1. Germline V lookup: CDR1 DFQATT, CDR2 SNEGSKA (reference sequence). The CDR3 has 14 amino acids. After removal of 2 bases from V and 5 bases from J, the junction contained 7 bases not matched to a gene. CDR3 loop: CSARRRTGPETQYF. Written as DNA, the CDR3 is TGCAGTGCTAGACGACGGACAGGGCCGGAGACCCAGTACTTC.

This clonotype has a count of ten or more. The chain employs TRBV20-1 and TRBJ2-3; 7 positions agree with TRBD2. Trimming took 0 bases from V and 0 from J; bases not matched to a gene: 3. Germline loops: CDR1 DFQATT, CDR2 SNEGSKA (reference sequence). CDR3 size: 15 residues. The CDR3 DNA reads as TGCAGTGCTAGAGATGGAGCGGGAAGCACAGATACGCAGTATTTT. Translation: CSARDGAGSTDTQYF.

This clonotype came up many times. The V call is TRBV5-1, the J call TRBJ2-3; D perhaps matches TRBD2 (6 bases). V was clipped by 1 base and J by 2 bases, with 14 bases between them. CDR1 is SGHRS and CDR2 is YFSETQ in the germline V gene. The CDR3 has 16 amino acids. The CDR3 DNA reads TGCGCCAGCAGCTTGTGGGCTAGCGCCTCCACAGATACGCAGTATTTT. It specifies CASSLWASASTDTQYF. The full variable domain, its missing parts supplied by reference TRBV5-1 and TRBJ2-3, is KAGVTQTPRYLIKTRGQQVTLSCSPISGHRSVSWYQQTPGQGLQFLFEYFSETQRNKGNFPGRFSGRQFSNSRSEMNVSTLELGDSALYLCASSLWASASTDTQYFGPGTRLTVL.